This T cell receptor (beta chain) is from a study of kidney transplant recipient with SARS-CoV-2 infection. Each CDR3 protein is one row after TCRdb ran MiXCR on the reads. The data show fewer than 250,000 distinct CDR3 sequences, 29% seen once. This clonotype appeared many times. This CDR3 comprises 14 residues. V lost 4 bases and J 5 bases, leaving 15 bases between the germline ends. The germline V gene encodes CDR1 SGHKS and CDR2 YYEKEE (reference sequence). The sequence came from a male patient between 25 and 40 years old who had COVID-19 and was a kidney transplant recipient. Some of these T cells may belong to the graft donor. The sequences come from a blood sample, collected at baseline and on day 111 from a kidney transplant recipient. The chain carries TRBV5-5 and TRBJ1-1; D unresolved. The CDR3 spells CASSATRLGTEAFF. CDR3 bases: TGTGCCAGCAGCGCGACGCGACTGGGGACTGAAGCTTTCTTT.